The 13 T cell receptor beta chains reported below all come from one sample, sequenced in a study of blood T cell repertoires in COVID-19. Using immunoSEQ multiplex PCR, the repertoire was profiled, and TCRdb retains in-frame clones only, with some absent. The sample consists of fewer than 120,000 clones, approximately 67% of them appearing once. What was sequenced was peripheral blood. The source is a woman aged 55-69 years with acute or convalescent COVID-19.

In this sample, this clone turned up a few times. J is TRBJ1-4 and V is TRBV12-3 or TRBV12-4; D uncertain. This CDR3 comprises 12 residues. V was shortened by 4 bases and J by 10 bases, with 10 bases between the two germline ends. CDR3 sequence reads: CASSSGDGKLFF. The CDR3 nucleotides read TGTGCCAGCAGTTCCGGGGATGGAAAACTGTTTTTT.

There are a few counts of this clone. In nucleotides, the CDR3 is TGTGCCAGCAGTTACAGGAGCTCCTACGAGCAGTACTTC. This sequence encodes CASSYRSSYEQYF. The rearrangement uses TRBV6-5 and TRBJ2-7; D is unresolved. This CDR3 comprises 13 residues. V was clipped by 2 bases and J by 0 bases, with 5 bases between them. From germline, CDR1 is MNHEY and CDR2 SVGAGI.

CDR3 sequence (DNA): TGTGCCAGCAGTCCCCCAGGGGCCCATACGCAGTATTTT. Amino acids: CASSPPGAHTQYF. The J gene is TRBJ2-3, the V gene TRBV12-3 or TRBV12-4; TRBD1 might be the D (6 bases). CDR3 length equals 13 residues. V lost 5 bases to trimming and J lost 7 bases, with 13 bases between them.

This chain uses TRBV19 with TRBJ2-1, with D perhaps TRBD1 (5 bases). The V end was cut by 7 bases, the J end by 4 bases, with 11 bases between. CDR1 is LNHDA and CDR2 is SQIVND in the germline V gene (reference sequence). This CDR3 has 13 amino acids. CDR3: CASTSDRYNEQFF. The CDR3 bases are TGTGCCAGTACCTCAGACAGATACAATGAGCAGTTCTTC.

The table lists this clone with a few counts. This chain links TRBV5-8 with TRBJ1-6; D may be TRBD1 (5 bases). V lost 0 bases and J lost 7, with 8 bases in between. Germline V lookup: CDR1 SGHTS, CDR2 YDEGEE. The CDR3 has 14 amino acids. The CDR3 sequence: CASSLGQPNSPLHF. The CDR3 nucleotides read TGTGCCAGCAGCTTGGGACAGCCGAATTCACCCCTCCACTTT.

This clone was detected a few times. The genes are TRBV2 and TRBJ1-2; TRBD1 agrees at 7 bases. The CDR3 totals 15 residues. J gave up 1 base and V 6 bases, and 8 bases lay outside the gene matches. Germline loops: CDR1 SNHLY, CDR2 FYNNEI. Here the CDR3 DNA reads TGTGCCAGCAGCTTCCAGACAGGGAATAACTATGGCTACACCTTC. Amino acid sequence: CASSFQTGNNYGYTF.

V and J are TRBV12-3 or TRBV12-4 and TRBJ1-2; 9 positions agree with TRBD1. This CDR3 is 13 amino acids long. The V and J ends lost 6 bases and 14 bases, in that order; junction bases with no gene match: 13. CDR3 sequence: CASSAQTRDRETF. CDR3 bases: TGTGCCAGCAGCGCTCAAACCAGGGACAGGGAGACCTTC.

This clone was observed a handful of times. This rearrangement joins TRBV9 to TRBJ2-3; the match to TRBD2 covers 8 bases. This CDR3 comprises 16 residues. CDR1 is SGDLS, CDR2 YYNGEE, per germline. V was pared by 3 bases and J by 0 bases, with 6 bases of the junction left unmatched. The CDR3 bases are TGTGCCAGCAGCGCGCTTAGCGGGGTGAGCACAGATACGCAGTATTTT. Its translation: CASSALSGVSTDTQYF.

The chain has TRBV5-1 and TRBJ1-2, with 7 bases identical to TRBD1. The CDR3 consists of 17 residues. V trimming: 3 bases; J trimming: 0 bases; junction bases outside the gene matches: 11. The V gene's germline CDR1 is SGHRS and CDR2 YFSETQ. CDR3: CASSYGEGAPSNYGYTF. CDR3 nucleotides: TGCGCCAGCAGCTATGGTGAGGGGGCTCCCTCTAACTATGGCTACACCTTC.

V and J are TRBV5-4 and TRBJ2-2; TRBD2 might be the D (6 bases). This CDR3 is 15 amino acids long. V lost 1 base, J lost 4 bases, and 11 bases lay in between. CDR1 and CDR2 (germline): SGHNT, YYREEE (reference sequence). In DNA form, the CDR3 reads TGTGCCAGCAGCTTGCGGGGACTGCTCACCGGGGAGCTGTTTTTT. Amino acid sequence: CASSLRGLLTGELFF.

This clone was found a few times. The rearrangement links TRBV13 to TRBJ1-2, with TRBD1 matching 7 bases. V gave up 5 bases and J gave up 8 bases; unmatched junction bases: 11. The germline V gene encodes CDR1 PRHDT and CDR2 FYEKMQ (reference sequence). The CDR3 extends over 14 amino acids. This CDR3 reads CASSPTGKFQGYTF. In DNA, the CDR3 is TGTGCCAGCAGCCCGACAGGGAAATTCCAGGGCTACACCTTC.

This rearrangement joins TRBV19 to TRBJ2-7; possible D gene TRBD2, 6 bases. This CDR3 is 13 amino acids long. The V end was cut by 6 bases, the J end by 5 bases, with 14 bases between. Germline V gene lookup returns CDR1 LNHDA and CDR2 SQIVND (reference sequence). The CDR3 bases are TGTGCCAGTAGGGCGAGAGGAGGGAACGAGCAGTACTTC. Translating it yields CASRARGGNEQYF.

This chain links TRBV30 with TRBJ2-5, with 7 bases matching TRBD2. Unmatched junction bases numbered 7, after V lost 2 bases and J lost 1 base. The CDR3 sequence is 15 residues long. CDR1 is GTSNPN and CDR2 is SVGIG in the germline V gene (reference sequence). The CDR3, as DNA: TGTGCCTGGAGTACCTTGGGGGGGGTCCAAGAGACCCAGTACTTC. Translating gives CAWSTLGGVQETQYF.